This T cell receptor (beta chain) was identified in a study of T cell repertoires in cytomegalovirus infection. Overall study: It was the public TCR beta signatures that indicated both CMV infection and matching HLA type.

Findings of the study overall: Dominating the ex vivo response were HLA-C-restricted CMV-specific TCR beta clonotypes. Using cumulative public TCR beta family frequency, the authors identified those who carried CMV together with the relevant HLA.

Remarks on this clonotype: Its antigen is unknown.

In TCRdb, the reads were re-called with MiXCR into one record per CDR3 protein. The sample yields about 740,000 distinct CDR3 sequences, roughly 36% seen once. The CDR3 sequence is 14 residues long. CDR1 SGHVS and CDR2 FNYEAQ come from the germline V gene. V lost 0 bases and J lost 2, with 8 bases in between. This sequence originates from a human donor in good health (CMV status not recorded). Some clones in this sample may be carry-over from other donors' samples. The specimen sequenced was PBMCs. The genes are TRBV7-6 and TRBJ2-7; D is tentatively TRBD1 or TRBD2 (5 bases each). Written as DNA, the CDR3 is TGTGCCAGCAGCTTAGCGGGGGTAACCTACGAGCAGTACTTC. Amino acids: CASSLAGVTYEQYF.